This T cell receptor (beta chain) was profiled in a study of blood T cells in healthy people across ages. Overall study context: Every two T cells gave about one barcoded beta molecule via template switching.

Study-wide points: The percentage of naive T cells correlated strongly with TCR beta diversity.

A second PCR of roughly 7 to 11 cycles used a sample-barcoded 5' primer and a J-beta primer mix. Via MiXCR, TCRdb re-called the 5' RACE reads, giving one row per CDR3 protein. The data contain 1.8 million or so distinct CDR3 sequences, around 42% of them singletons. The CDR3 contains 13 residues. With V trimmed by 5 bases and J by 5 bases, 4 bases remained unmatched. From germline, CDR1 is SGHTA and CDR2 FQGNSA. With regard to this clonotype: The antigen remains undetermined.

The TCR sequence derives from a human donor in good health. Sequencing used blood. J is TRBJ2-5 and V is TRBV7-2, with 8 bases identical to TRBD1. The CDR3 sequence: CASSQRTGETQYF. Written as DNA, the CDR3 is TGTGCCAGCAGCCAACGGACAGGGGAGACCCAGTACTTC.